Below are 25 T cell receptor beta chains sequenced from a single sample in a study of T cells in Graves' hyperthyroidism and ophthalmopathy (dated by TCRdb to the late 2010s). The library relied on multiplex PCR. For sequencing, an Illumina HiSeq 2000 was employed. The TCR beta CDR3 regions were amplified from the RNA transcripts. For the first round of RT-PCR on the TCR CDR3, the HTBI primer set was used together with the Qiagen OneStep RT-PCR kit. TCRdb reprocessing: public reads trimmed at Q25 with fastp, clones called with MiXCR, in-frame beta chains kept. Each CDR3 protein gets just one entry, which takes the most common genes and DNA from the rows behind it. The sample includes roughly 500,000 distinct CDR3 sequences, with roughly 45% observed a single time. Clones ranked in the top ten supply about 43% of the sample. The sample taken for sequencing was peripheral blood or thyroid tissue (not recorded which). These receptor sequences come from an adult woman with Graves' disease, either hyperthyroidism or ophthalmopathy (not recorded which).

This clonotype occurred many times. V and J are TRBV7-9 and TRBJ1-4, with D possibly matching TRBD1 (5 bases). Germline V gene sequence: CDR1 SEHNR, CDR2 FQNEAQ (reference sequence). The CDR3 loop spans 15 amino acids. Trimming pared 1 base from V and 8 bases from J, leaving 14 bases between. CDR3 residues: CASSLVDTLGEKLFF. The CDR3 nucleotides read TGTGCCAGCAGCTTAGTGGACACTCTGGGGGAAAAACTGTTTTTT. Together with reference TRBV7-9 and TRBJ1-4, the CDR3 gives the full variable domain: DTGVSQNPRHKITKRGQNVTFRCDPISEHNRLYWYRQTLGQGPEFLTYFQNEAQLEKSRLLSDRFSAERPKGSFSTLEIQRTEQGDSAMYLCASSLVDTLGEKLFFGSGTQLSVL.

This chain joins TRBV2 and TRBJ2-7; D tentatively reads TRBD1 or TRBD2 (5 bases each). The length of the CDR3 is 17 residues. Between the trimmed V and J ends, which lost 3 bases and 3 bases, there was a span of 21 bases. The germline gives CDR1 SNHLY, CDR2 FYNNEI. In nucleotides, the CDR3 is TGTGCCAGCAGTGACGCGATACGGGGCCTGACACGCTACGAGCAGTACTTC. Translated, it gives CASSDAIRGLTRYEQYF.

The chain combines TRBV20-1 with TRBJ1-1; TRBD1 agrees at 7 bases. V gave up 3 bases and J gave up 3 bases; unmatched junction bases: 4. The CDR3 has 13 amino acids. Germline V CDR1 and CDR2: DFQATT, SNEGSKA (reference sequence). The chain's CDR3 is CSARRQGDTEAFF. The CDR3 coding sequence is TGCAGTGCTAGGCGACAGGGAGACACTGAAGCTTTCTTT.

J is TRBJ2-5 and V is TRBV6-1, with TRBD2 matching over 10 bases. Germline values: CDR1 MNHNS, CDR2 SASEGT. The CDR3 has 16 amino acids. V lost 4 bases, J lost 5 bases, and 10 bases stayed unmatched. The CDR3 coding sequence is TGTGCCAGCAGTGTCGAAGCGGGAGGGTCCTGGGAGACCCAGTACTTC. Translating it yields CASSVEAGGSWETQYF.

This clonotype showed up many times. The V and J genes are TRBV6-5 and TRBJ1-1; D is possibly TRBD1 (6 bases). Trimming removed 6 bases from V and 6 bases from J, with 17 bases in between. There are 14 residues in the CDR3. The germline V gene has CDR1 MNHEY and CDR2 SVGAGI. CDR3 amino acids: CASRPARQVAEAFF. In DNA, the CDR3 is TGTGCCAGCAGGCCCGCGAGACAGGTTGCTGAAGCTTTCTTT.

This clonotype showed up just a few times. This sequence joins TRBV2 and TRBJ2-6; D may be TRBD1 (6 bases). The CDR3 spans 16 residues. Per germline, CDR1 SNHLY and CDR2 FYNNEI. The V gene lost 8 bases and the J gene lost 4 bases, with 18 bases spanning the gap. This CDR3 reads CASVRGWGSGANVLTF. The DNA for the CDR3 is TGTGCCAGCGTGAGGGGGTGGGGGTCAGGGGCCAACGTCCTGACTTTC.

A few counts support this clonotype. The junction departs from the called germline gene at one end, perhaps through a read error. The chain combines TRBV7-3 with TRBJ1-1; D unresolved. CDR3 length equals 13 residues. Germline V CDR1 and CDR2: SGHTA, FQGTGA. The CDR3 bases are TGTGCCAGCAGCTTACAAGTGAAAACTGAAGCTTTCTTT. This codes for CASSLQVKTEAFF. The entire variable domain, with the rest obtained from reference TRBV7-3 and TRBJ1-1, is as follows: GAGVSQTPSNKVTEKGKYVELRCDPISGHTALYWYRQSLGQGPEFLIYFQGTGAADDSGLPNDRFFAVRPEGSVSTLKIQRTERGDSAVYLCASSLQVKTEAFFGQGTRLTVV.

The genes are TRBV29-1 and TRBJ1-1; TRBD1 aligns across 8 bases. This CDR3 spans 13 amino acids. Per the germline V gene, CDR1 is SQVTM and CDR2 is ANQGSEA. Trimming took 4 bases from V and 5 from J; bases not matched to a gene: 6. The chain's CDR3 is CSVVAGGSTEAFF. The CDR3 region has the DNA TGCAGCGTTGTAGCAGGGGGCTCGACTGAAGCTTTCTTT.

This chain uses TRBV18 with TRBJ1-4; D call uncertain. Germline-derived CDR1 and CDR2 are KGHSH and LQKENI. Trimming cost V 2 bases and J 4 bases, with 8 bases left between them. This CDR3 is 14 amino acids long. The CDR3 DNA reads TGTGCCAGCTCACCAAGGGCCCTTAATGAAAAACTGTTTTTT. Residues: CASSPRALNEKLFF. The full variable domain, with the rest looked up from reference TRBV18 and TRBJ1-4, is NAGVMQNPRHLVRRRGQEARLRCSPMKGHSHVYWYRQLPEEGLKFMVYLQKENIIDESGMPKERFSAEFPKEGPSILRIQQVVRGDSAAYFCASSPRALNEKLFFGSGTQLSVL.

The V gene is TRBV20-1, the J gene TRBJ1-5; D is perhaps TRBD1 (5 bases). Trimming removed 6 bases at V and 9 bases at J, with 15 bases between. The CDR3 runs 12 residues. Germline V gene sequence: CDR1 DFQATT, CDR2 SNEGSKA (reference sequence). CDR3 region: CSAHPSGGPQHF. The DNA for the CDR3 is TGCAGTGCGCACCCCTCCGGGGGGCCCCAGCATTTT.

In this sample, this clonotype turned up many times. The V call is TRBV7-2, the J call TRBJ1-1; perhaps TRBD1 as D (5 bases). Trimming stripped 1 base from V and 3 bases from J, with 15 bases between. The CDR3 loop spans 16 amino acids. Germline assignment: CDR1 SGHTA and CDR2 FQGNSA. The CDR3 nucleotides are TGTGCCAGCAGCTTAGGCCGGGTAGGGACCTACACTGAAGCTTTCTTT. This encodes CASSLGRVGTYTEAFF.

V gene TRBV20-1 combines with J gene TRBJ1-2; 7 nucleotides match TRBD1. V shed 0 bases, J shed 4 bases, and the junction held 5 bases outside the gene matches. The CDR3 contains 14 residues. Looked up from germline, CDR1 is DFQATT and CDR2 is SNEGSKA (reference sequence). This CDR3 is CSARDHRGSYGYTF. CDR3 nucleotides: TGCAGTGCTAGAGACCACAGGGGAAGCTATGGCTACACCTTC.

The rearrangement joins TRBV20-1 to TRBJ1-2, with a possible D match to TRBD1 (5 bases). The CDR3 contains 16 residues. The V and J ends lost 6 bases and 2 bases respectively, with 22 bases between them. Looked up from germline, CDR1 is DFQATT and CDR2 is SNEGSKA (reference sequence). The CDR3 loop is CSAVRSGAGRNYGYTF. In nucleotides, the CDR3 is TGCAGTGCCGTTAGAAGCGGGGCAGGCCGGAACTATGGCTACACCTTC.

This clonotype was detected ten times or more. The chain employs TRBV7-2 and TRBJ2-7; 10 bases fit TRBD2. Germline CDR1 SGHTA, CDR2 FQGNSA. V lost 1 base, J lost 0 bases, and 9 bases stayed unmatched. This CDR3 region has 18 residues. CDR3 bases: TGTGCCAGCAGCTTAGTTGGTCTAGCGGGAGTCACCTCCTACGAGCAGTACTTC. It encodes CASSLVGLAGVTSYEQYF.

This clonotype was detected only a few times. This chain links TRBV19 with TRBJ1-2; 9 bases agree with TRBD1. CDR3 length: 16 residues. The V and J ends lost 10 bases and 8 bases, in that order; junction bases with no gene match: 20. Germline V gene data show CDR1 as LNHDA and CDR2 as SQIVND (reference sequence). The CDR3 protein is CATRNDPTGQGRGYTF. CDR3 coding DNA: TGTGCCACCAGAAACGATCCTACGGGACAGGGTAGAGGCTACACCTTC.

The V call is TRBV7-9, the J call TRBJ2-7, with 9 nucleotides matching TRBD1. Germline lookup yields CDR1 SEHNR and CDR2 FQNEAQ (reference sequence). The CDR3 length is 13 residues. J gave up 6 bases and V 5 bases, and 5 bases lay outside the gene matches. CDR3 region: CASSPTDRGEQYF. In DNA, the CDR3 is TGTGCCAGCAGCCCGACGGACAGGGGCGAGCAGTACTTC.

This clonotype was recorded many times. This chain uses TRBV20-1 with TRBJ2-6; D may be TRBD2 (6 bases). The CDR3 runs 14 residues. Trimming removed 5 bases at V and 0 bases at J, with 8 bases between. Looked up from germline, CDR1 is DFQATT and CDR2 is SNEGSKA (reference sequence). The CDR3 bases are TGCAGTGCTTGGAGGGACTCTGGGGCCAACGTCCTGACTTTC. This codes for CSAWRDSGANVLTF.

The chain uses TRBV29-1 and TRBJ2-3, with D possibly TRBD1 on 5 matching bases. The germline V and J ends were trimmed by 4 bases and 1 base, with 12 bases remaining between them. Germline V CDR1 and CDR2: SQVTM, ANQGSEA. The CDR3 has 14 residues. The CDR3 region is CSVVRTFGTDTQYF. DNA for the CDR3: TGCAGCGTTGTGAGGACATTTGGCACAGATACGCAGTATTTT.

The rearrangement uses TRBV2 and TRBJ2-5, with 7 bases lining up with TRBD2. The V and J ends lost 6 bases and 4 bases, in that order; junction bases with no gene match: 5. Per the germline V gene, CDR1 is SNHLY and CDR2 is FYNNEI. The CDR3 spans 13 residues. Here the CDR3 DNA reads TGTGCCAGCAGCGGGACTACCGGAGAGACCCAGTACTTC. Its translation: CASSGTTGETQYF. The entire variable domain, with the rest obtained from reference TRBV2 and TRBJ2-5, is as follows: EPEVTQTPSHQVTQMGQEVILRCVPISNHLYFYWYRQILGQKVEFLVSFYNNEISEKSEIFDDQFSVERPDGSNFTLKIRSTKLEDSAMYFCASSGTTGETQYFGPGTRLLVL.

This clonotype was counted at least ten times. This chain joins TRBV15 and TRBJ1-3, with 7 bases matching TRBD1. The CDR3 contains 14 residues. The germline V gene encodes CDR1 LNHNV and CDR2 YYDKDF (reference sequence). The V segment lost 4 bases and the J segment 2 bases; nucleotides outside the gene matches: 2. The CDR3 reads CATSTDRAGNTIYF. The CDR3 DNA reads TGTGCCACCAGCACCGACAGGGCTGGAAACACCATATATTTT.

The genes are TRBV15 and TRBJ2-6; D unclear. With 0 bases removed from V and 4 bases from J, the gap between germline ends came to 10 bases. The CDR3 is made up of 16 amino acids. CDR1 is LNHNV, CDR2 YYDKDF, per germline (reference sequence). In DNA form, the CDR3 reads TGTGCCACCAGCAGAGATGGCCACCGAGGGGCCAACGTCCTGACTTTC. This gives the protein CATSRDGHRGANVLTF.

This clonotype was seen a few times. A read error may explain this, as a much larger clone is one base away. This sequence joins TRBV7-9 and TRBJ1-5; no clear D. The V end lost 1 base, the J end lost 7 bases, and 5 bases lay between the germline ends. Germline V CDR1 and CDR2: SEHNR, FQNEAQ (reference sequence). CDR3 size: 12 residues. The CDR3 bases are TGTGCCAGCAGCTTAGACCAACAGCCCCAGCATTTT. Residues: CASSLDQQPQHF.

The chain carries TRBV19 and TRBJ1-2, with D unresolved. CDR1 and CDR2 from the germline V gene are LNHDA and SQIVND (reference sequence). Trimming shortened V by 6 bases and J by 6 bases, and 8 bases separated the two germline ends. CDR3 size: 11 residues. Here the CDR3 DNA reads TGTGCCAGTAGGCAGGAGAATGGCTACACCTTC. It is translated as CASRQENGYTF. The complete variable domain, with remaining parts taken from reference TRBV19 and TRBJ1-2, reads DGGITQSPKYLFRKEGQNVTLSCEQNLNHDAMYWYRQDPGQGLRLIYYSQIVNDFQKGDIAEGYSVSREKKESFPLTVTSAQKNPTAFYLCASRQENGYTFGSGTRLTVV.

The rearrangement uses TRBV20-1 and TRBJ1-5, with TRBD1 identical over 8 bases. The CDR3 is 17 residues long. J was trimmed by 0 bases and V by 4 bases; bases with no gene match: 11. CDR1 DFQATT and CDR2 SNEGSKA come from the germline V gene (reference sequence). The CDR3 reads CSATLIRGRVSNQPQHF. Written as DNA, the CDR3 is TGCAGTGCTACCTTAATCAGGGGGCGAGTTAGCAATCAGCCCCAGCATTTT.

This chain links TRBV25-1 with TRBJ2-7; 7 positions match TRBD2. With V trimmed by 4 bases and J by 2 bases, 5 bases remained unmatched. The CDR3 is made up of 14 amino acids. CDR1 MGHDK and CDR2 SYGVNS come from the germline V gene. As DNA, the CDR3 is TGTGCCAGCAGTGGCGAACTAGCGCCCTACGAGCAGTACTTC. Translation gives CASSGELAPYEQYF.